The clone carrying this T cell receptor (beta chain) was recorded only once. These data belong to a study of technical replicates of blood from a few donors. V dropped 6 bases and J dropped 4; count of bases not matched to a gene: 7. This CDR3 contains 15 residues. Germline CDR1 MNHEY, CDR2 SVGAGI. Libraries were prepared by immunoSEQ multiplex PCR; TCRdb keeps only in-frame clonotypes and omits some of them. The data hold 85,000 to 100,000 clones, with roughly 94% observed a single time. Material: T cells isolated from PBMCs. The receptor's source is a human donor in good health. The V and J genes are TRBV6-5 and TRBJ2-7, with 12 bases lining up with TRBD1. The CDR3 is CASSEGQGAWYEQYF. The CDR3 DNA sequence: TGTGCCAGCAGCGAGGGACAGGGGGCTTGGTACGAGCAGTACTTC.